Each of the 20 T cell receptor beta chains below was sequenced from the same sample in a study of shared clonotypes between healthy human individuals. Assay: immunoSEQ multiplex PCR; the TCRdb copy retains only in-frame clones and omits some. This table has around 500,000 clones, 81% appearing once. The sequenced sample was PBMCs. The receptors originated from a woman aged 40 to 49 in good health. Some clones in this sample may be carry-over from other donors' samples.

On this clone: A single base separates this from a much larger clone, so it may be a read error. The CDR3 spells CASSPTLGNTMYF. The CDR3 DNA is TGTGCCAGTAGCCCGACATTGGGAAACACCATGTATTTT. V and J are TRBV19 and TRBJ1-3; D not certain. Germline loops: CDR1 LNHDA, CDR2 SQIVND (reference sequence). The CDR3 is 13 amino acids.

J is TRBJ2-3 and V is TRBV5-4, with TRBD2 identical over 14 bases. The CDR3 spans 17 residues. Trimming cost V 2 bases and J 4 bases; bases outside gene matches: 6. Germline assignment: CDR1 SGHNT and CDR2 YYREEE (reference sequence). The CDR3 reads CASSFGGLAGVADTQYF. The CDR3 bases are TGTGCCAGCAGCTTTGGGGGACTAGCGGGAGTGGCAGATACGCAGTATTTT.

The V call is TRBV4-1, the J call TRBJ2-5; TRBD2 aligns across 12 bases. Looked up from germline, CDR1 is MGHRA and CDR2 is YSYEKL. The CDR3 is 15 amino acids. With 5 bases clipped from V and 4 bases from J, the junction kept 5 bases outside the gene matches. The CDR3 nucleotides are TGCGCCAGCAGCTCTAGCGGGAGGGCCGGAGAGACCCAGTACTTC. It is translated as CASSSSGRAGETQYF.

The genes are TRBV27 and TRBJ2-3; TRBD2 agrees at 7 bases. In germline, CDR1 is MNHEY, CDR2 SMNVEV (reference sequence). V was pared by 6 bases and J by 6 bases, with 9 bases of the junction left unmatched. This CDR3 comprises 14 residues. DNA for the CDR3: TGTGCCAGCAGGTTCGGGGGGTTAATGGATACGCAGTATTTT. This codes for CASRFGGLMDTQYF.

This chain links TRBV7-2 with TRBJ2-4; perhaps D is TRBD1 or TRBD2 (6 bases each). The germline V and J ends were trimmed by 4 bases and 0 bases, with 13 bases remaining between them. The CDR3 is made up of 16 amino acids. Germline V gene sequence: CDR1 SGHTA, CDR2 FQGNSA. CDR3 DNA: TGTGCCAGCAGCTCACGAGGGGGAGGAGCCAAAAACATTCAGTACTTC. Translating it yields CASSSRGGGAKNIQYF.

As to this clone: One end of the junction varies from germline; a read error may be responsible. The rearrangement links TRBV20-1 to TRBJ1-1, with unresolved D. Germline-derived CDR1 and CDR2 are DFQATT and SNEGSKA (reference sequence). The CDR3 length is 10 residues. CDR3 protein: CIPMGSGDLF. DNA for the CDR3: TGCATTCCTATGGGCAGCGGTGATCTCTTT.

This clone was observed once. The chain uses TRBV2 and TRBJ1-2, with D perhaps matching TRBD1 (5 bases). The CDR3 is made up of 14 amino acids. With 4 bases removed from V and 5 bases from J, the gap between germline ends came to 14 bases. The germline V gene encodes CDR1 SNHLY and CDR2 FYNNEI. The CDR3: CASSVAGMAYGYTF. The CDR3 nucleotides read TGTGCCAGCAGTGTGGCAGGGATGGCTTATGGCTACACCTTC.

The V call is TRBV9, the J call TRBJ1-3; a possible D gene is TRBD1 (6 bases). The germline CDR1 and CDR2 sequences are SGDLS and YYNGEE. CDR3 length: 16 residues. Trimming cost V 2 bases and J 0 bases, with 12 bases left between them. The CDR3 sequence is CASSVRAGASGNTIYF. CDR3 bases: TGTGCCAGCAGCGTCCGGGCAGGGGCCTCTGGAAACACCATATATTTT.

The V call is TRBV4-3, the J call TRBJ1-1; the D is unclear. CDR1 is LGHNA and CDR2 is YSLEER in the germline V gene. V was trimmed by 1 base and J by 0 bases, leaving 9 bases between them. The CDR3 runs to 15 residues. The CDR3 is CASSQGATMNTEAFF. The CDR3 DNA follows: TGCGCCAGCAGCCAAGGAGCCACCATGAACACTGAAGCTTTCTTT.

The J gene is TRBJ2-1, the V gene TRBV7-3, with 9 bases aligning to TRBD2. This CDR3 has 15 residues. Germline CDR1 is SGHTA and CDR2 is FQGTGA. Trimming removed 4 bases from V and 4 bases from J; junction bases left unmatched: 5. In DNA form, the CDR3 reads TGTGCCAGCAGCTCTACTAGCGGGCCTTACAATGAGCAGTTCTTC. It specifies CASSSTSGPYNEQFF.

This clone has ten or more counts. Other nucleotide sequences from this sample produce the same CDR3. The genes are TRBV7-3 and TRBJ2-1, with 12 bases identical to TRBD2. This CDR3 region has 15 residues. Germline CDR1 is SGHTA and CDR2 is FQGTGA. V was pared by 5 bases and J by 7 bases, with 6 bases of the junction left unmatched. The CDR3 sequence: CASSPTSGSGNEQFF. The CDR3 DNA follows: TGTGCCAGCAGCCCGACTAGCGGGAGTGGAAATGAGCAGTTCTTC.

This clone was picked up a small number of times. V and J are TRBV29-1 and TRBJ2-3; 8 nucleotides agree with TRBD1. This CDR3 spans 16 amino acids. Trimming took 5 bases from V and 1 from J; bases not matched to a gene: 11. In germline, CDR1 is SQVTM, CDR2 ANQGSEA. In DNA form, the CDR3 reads TGCAGCGTTTTACGGACAGGGAGTTCCGGCACAGATACGCAGTATTTT. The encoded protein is CSVLRTGSSGTDTQYF.

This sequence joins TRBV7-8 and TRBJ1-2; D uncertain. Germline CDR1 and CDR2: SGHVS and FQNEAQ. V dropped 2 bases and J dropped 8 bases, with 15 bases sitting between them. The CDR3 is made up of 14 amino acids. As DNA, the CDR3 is TGTGCCAGCAGCTTATCTCCCGGATCGACCGGCTACACCTTC. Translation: CASSLSPGSTGYTF.

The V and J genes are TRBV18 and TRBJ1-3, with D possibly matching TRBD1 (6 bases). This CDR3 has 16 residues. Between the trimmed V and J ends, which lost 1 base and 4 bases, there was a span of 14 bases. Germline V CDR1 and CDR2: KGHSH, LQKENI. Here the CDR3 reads CASSPLSGVAGNTIYF. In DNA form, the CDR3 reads TGTGCCAGCTCACCACTATCAGGGGTAGCAGGAAACACCATATATTTT.

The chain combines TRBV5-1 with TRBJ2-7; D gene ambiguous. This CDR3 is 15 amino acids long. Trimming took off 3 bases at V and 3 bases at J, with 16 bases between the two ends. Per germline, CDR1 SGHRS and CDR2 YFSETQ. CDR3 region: CASSSGPPRYYEQYF. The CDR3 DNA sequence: TGCGCCAGCAGCTCCGGGCCCCCCAGGTACTACGAGCAGTACTTC.

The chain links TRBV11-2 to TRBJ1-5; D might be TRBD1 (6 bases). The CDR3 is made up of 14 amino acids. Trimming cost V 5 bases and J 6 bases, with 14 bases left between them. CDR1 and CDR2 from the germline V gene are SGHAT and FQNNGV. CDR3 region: CASSPDRYGQPQHF. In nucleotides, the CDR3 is TGTGCCAGCAGCCCCGACAGGTACGGTCAGCCCCAGCATTTT.

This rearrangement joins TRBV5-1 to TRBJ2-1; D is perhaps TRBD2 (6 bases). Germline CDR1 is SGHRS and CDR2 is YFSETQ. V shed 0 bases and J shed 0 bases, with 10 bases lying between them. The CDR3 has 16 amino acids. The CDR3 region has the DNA TGCGCCAGCAGCTTGGTGGCCGGGAGCTCCTACAATGAGCAGTTCTTC. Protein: CASSLVAGSSYNEQFF.

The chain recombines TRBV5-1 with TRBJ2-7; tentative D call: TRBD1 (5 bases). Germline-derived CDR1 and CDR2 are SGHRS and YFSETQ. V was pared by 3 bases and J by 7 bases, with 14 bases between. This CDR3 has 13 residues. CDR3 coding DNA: TGCGCCAGCAGCTCCAGGGCCAGTCAGGAGCAGTACTTC. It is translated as CASSSRASQEQYF. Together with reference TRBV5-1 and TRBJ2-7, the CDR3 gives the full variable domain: KAGVTQTPRYLIKTRGQQVTLSCSPISGHRSVSWYQQTPGQGLQFLFEYFSETQRNKGNFPGRFSGRQFSNSRSEMNVSTLELGDSALYLCASSSRASQEQYFGPGTRLTVT.

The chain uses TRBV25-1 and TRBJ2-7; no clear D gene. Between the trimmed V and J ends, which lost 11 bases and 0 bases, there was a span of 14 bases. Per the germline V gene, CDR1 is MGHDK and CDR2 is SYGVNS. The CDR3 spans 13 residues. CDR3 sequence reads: CAVGPLGSYEQYF. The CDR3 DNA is TGTGCCGTCGGGCCTCTCGGCTCCTACGAGCAGTACTTC.

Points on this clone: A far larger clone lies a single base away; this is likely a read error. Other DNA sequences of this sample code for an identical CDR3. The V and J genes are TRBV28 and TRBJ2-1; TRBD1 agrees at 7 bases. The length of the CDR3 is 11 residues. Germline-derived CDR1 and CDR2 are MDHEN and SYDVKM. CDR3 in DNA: TGTGCCAGTAGTTTAGGGGGCGAGCAGTTCTTC. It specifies CASSLGGEQFF.